These T cell receptor beta chains were read from a single sample in a study of OX40 agonist ivuxolimab in advanced cancers. Clones were sequenced by immunoSEQ multiplex PCR, and TCRdb holds only the in-frame ones, with some missing. The table includes approximately 35,000 clones, around 74% detected once. The sequencing used CD4+ or CD8+ T cells sorted from blood, collected in a trial of the OX40 agonist ivuxolimab. The receptors derive from an adult with an advanced solid tumor such as melanoma, head and neck, liver or kidney cancer. CDR3s include the opening cysteine and the closing phenylalanine or tryptophan. A D gene is named only where the DNA matches it firmly. The listing skips clone size in some rows; elsewhere it reads once, few, many or a size class.

TRBV30	-	TRBJ1-1	medium-sized	11	TGTGCCTGGTCTAGGACTGGAACAACTTTCTTT	CAWSRTGTTFF
TRBV18	-	TRBJ2-7	-	13	TGTGCCAGCTCACCACCAACTAATGTCGAGCAGTACTTC	CASSPPTNVEQYF
TRBV4-1	-	TRBJ1-3	-	15	TGCGCCAGCAGCCAGTCGGACGGCTCTGGAAACACCATATATTTT	CASSQSDGSGNTIYF
TRBV2	TRBD2	TRBJ2-1	-	13	TGTGCCAGCAGTGTGCTAGCGGACAATGAGCAGTTCTTC	CASSVLADNEQFF
TRBV5-4	-	TRBJ1-2	once	14	TGTGCCAGCAGCTTCTCAGGGGCCAGTGGGGGCTACACCTTC	CASSFSGASGGYTF
TRBV7-9	TRBD1	TRBJ1-2	-	15	TGTGCCAGCAGCGGCCTGACAGGGGCCCTCTATGGCTACACCTTC	CASSGLTGALYGYTF
TRBV7-2	-	TRBJ1-1	-	13	TGTGCCAGCAGCTCTAACATGAACACTGAAGCTTTCTTT	CASSSNMNTEAFF
TRBV5-5	-	TRBJ2-2	once	15	TGTGCCAGCAGCGTAGTACAGGGGAACACCGGGGAGCTGTTTTTT	CASSVVQGNTGELFF
TRBV6-5	TRBD2	TRBJ2-7	-	15	TGTGCCAGCAGTTCTGGCGCTAGCGGGACCTACGAGCAGTACTTC	CASSSGASGTYEQYF
TRBV27	-	TRBJ2-3	-	13	TGTGCCACCAGATTTTTGGGCACAGATACGCAGTATTTT	CATRFLGTDTQYF
TRBV10-3	-	TRBJ1-1	-	13	TGTGCCATCAGTGACAGACGGAACACTGAAGCTTTCTTT	CAISDRRNTEAFF
TRBV30	-	TRBJ2-1	-	13	TGTGCCTGGACAGGGAGCTCCTACAATGAGCAGTTCTTC	CAWTGSSYNEQFF
TRBV5-1	-	TRBJ1-4	-	15	TGCGCCAGCAGCTTGGGAACAAGGACCGGGGAAAAACTGTTTTTT	CASSLGTRTGEKLFF
TRBV30	-	TRBJ1-5	-	15	TGTGCCTGGAGTGTCCCGACAGGTCGGCGTGTGACCCAGCATTTT	CAWSVPTGRRVTQHF
TRBV6-6	TRBD2	TRBJ2-7	-	14	TGTGCCAGCAGCCTAGCGGGCCGACAAGGGAGGCAGTACTTC	CASSLAGRQGRQYF
TRBV30	TRBD1	TRBJ2-5	-	12	TGTGCCTGTACCACAGGGGTGGAGACCCAGTACTTC	CACTTGVETQYF
TRBV25-1	TRBD2	TRBJ2-1	-	14	TGTGCCAGCAGTGTGGGAGGGTCCTACAATGAGCAGTTCTTC	CASSVGGSYNEQFF
TRBV5-8	TRBD1	TRBJ1-4	-	17	TGTGCCAGCAGCCGCCCAGGGGACAGCAACACTAATGAAAAACTGTTTTTT	CASSRPGDSNTNEKLFF
TRBV2	-	TRBJ2-1	-	13	TGTGCCAGCAGTGAAGCACCCGGAGGGTTTCGGTTCTTC	CASSEAPGGFRFF
TRBV27	-	TRBJ1-2	-	13	TGTGCCAGCAGTTTATCTGGCACGACTGGCTACACCTTC	CASSLSGTTGYTF
TRBV7-9	TRBD2	TRBJ2-3	few	16	TGTGCCAGCAGCTCAGGACTAGCGCCCAGCACAGATACGCAGTATTTT	CASSSGLAPSTDTQYF
TRBV2	-	TRBJ1-5	-	15	TGTGCCAGCAGTTTTAGGGCGGGGAGCAATCAGCCCCAGCATTTT	CASSFRAGSNQPQHF
TRBV29-1	-	TRBJ2-1	-	10	TGCAGCGCCTACTACAATGAGCAGTTCTTC	CSAYYNEQFF
TRBV18	-	TRBJ1-6	-	15	TGTGCCAGCTCACCACGGGCAGGTACGGATTCACCCCTCCACTTT	CASSPRAGTDSPLHF
TRBV29-1	TRBD1	TRBJ2-1	-	14	TGCGGCACGGACAGGGCGCTGTCCTACAATGAGCAGTTCTTC	CGTDRALSYNEQFF
TRBV2	-	TRBJ2-1	-	13	TGTGCCAGCAGTGGACAGGTTTACAATGAGCAGTTCTTC	CASSGQVYNEQFF
TRBV9	-	TRBJ2-2	-	12	TGTGCCAGCAGCCTTAACACCGGGGAGCTGTTTTTT	CASSLNTGELFF
TRBV5-1	-	TRBJ1-2	-	13	TGCGCCAGCAGCGGGGAAGGTAACTATGGCTACACCTTC	CASSGEGNYGYTF
TRBV5-3	-	TRBJ1-5	medium-sized	15	TGTGCCAGAAGCTTTCACAGGGTTAGCAATCAGCCCCAGCATTTT	CARSFHRVSNQPQHF
TRBV6-6	-	TRBJ1-5	-	15	TGTGCCAGCAGGCCAACAGGGTTCGGCAATCAGCCCCAGCATTTT	CASRPTGFGNQPQHF
TRBV25-1	TRBD1	TRBJ1-1	-	15	TGTGCCAGTTTGCCGGGACAGGGGAGTCACACTGAAGCTTTCTTT	CASLPGQGSHTEAFF
TRBV5-8	-	TRBJ1-2	-	14	TGTGCCAGCAGCTTACAGGCGGCCATCTATGGCTACACCTTC	CASSLQAAIYGYTF
TRBV6-5	TRBD2	TRBJ2-1	-	15	TGTGCCAGCAGTGTCGGGGGGGCGGGATATTACGAGCAGTTCTTC	CASSVGGAGYYEQFF
TRBV6-5	TRBD1	TRBJ2-2	-	14	TGTGCCAGCAAGACAGGGGTTAAAACCGGGGAGCTGTTTTTT	CASKTGVKTGELFF
TRBV5-1	-	TRBJ2-7	-	16	TGCGCCAGCAGCTCCGGAACCGGGACAACTACCTACGAGCAGTACTTC	CASSSGTGTTTYEQYF
TRBV19	-	TRBJ2-7	-	13	TGTGCCAGTAGTATTGAGGGTCGGGGCGAGCAGTACTTC	CASSIEGRGEQYF
TRBV6-1	-	TRBJ2-3	-	15	TGTGCCAGCAGTGAAGAAGGGATAGCCGGCGCTACGCAGTATTTT	CASSEEGIAGATQYF
TRBV5-6	-	TRBJ2-4	few	14	TGTGCCAGCAGCTTGGTTCAGGCCAAAAACATTCAGTACTTC	CASSLVQAKNIQYF
TRBV5-1	-	TRBJ1-2	-	14	TGCGCCAGCAGCCAAGGTGGCATTCACTATGGCTACACCTTC	CASSQGGIHYGYTF
TRBV5-1	-	TRBJ2-5	-	13	TGCGCCAGCAGCCTGGACACACAAGAGACCCAGTACTTC	CASSLDTQETQYF
TRBV7-9	-	TRBJ2-2	once	16	TGTGCCGGCCGAGGGGCCCCCGGGCGGGACACCGGGGAGCTGTTTTTT	CAGRGAPGRDTGELFF
TRBV2	-	TRBJ2-7	-	12	TGTGCCAGCAGTCCCGGAGCCTACGAGCAGTACTTC	CASSPGAYEQYF
TRBV19	-	TRBJ1-2	-	16	TGTGCCAGTAGTATGGCCGCAGGACCGTCCGGCTATGGCTACACCTTC	CASSMAAGPSGYGYTF
TRBV28	-	TRBJ1-1	-	10	TGTGCCAGCATGGACACTGAAGCTTTCTTT	CASMDTEAFF